The clone carrying this T cell receptor beta chain was seen more than once but under ten times. Its antigen is unknown. Prior to sequencing, the ViraFEST assay stimulated PBMC with viral peptide pools, which expanded the antigen-specific CD4+ T cells. Cultured cells yielded isolated CD4+ T cells after 10 to 11 days. Participants got two doses of BNT162b2 or mRNA-1273 vaccine. Days 3 and 7 saw half the medium replaced with IL-2 medium. The J segment lost 6 bases and the V segment lost 4 bases, leaving 8 bases of the junction unmatched. The CDR3 runs 14 residues. Germline CDR1 is SGDLS and CDR2 is YYNGEE. Sequenced by immunoSEQ multiplex PCR; TCRdb stores in-frame clones only, minus some. The sample lists tens of thousands of clones; 55% to 85% were seen once. These data come from a study of vaccination effects on CD4 cells after COVID-19.

This TCR derives from a human donor who received a COVID-19 vaccine. The chain couples TRBV9 to TRBJ1-1; 8 nucleotides align to TRBD1. The sample was CD4+ T cells from PBMCs cultured with HCoV-229E spike peptides, taken after COVID-19 vaccination. CDR3 residues: CASSPGQGWAEAFF. The CDR3 DNA reads as TGTGCCAGCAGCCCCGGACAGGGCTGGGCTGAAGCTTTCTTT.